This TCR beta chain was found in a study of cytomegalovirus exposure and HLA in healthy donors. Measured with immunoSEQ multiplex PCR; TCRdb has only the in-frame clones, and not every one. The sample lists 150,000 to 200,000 clones; roughly 86% were seen once. Unmatched junction bases numbered 2, after V lost 3 bases and J lost 4 bases. This CDR3 spans 14 amino acids. Germline CDR1 and CDR2: SGHRS and YFSETQ. The chain has TRBV5-1 and TRBJ2-2, with 8 bases identical to TRBD2. Source material: PBMCs. The receptor was isolated from a man between 18 and 35 years old in good health and CMV-seropositive. CDR3 protein: CASSSGGITGELFF. The CDR3 DNA reads TGCGCCAGCAGCTCGGGGGGGATCACCGGGGAGCTGTTTTTT.